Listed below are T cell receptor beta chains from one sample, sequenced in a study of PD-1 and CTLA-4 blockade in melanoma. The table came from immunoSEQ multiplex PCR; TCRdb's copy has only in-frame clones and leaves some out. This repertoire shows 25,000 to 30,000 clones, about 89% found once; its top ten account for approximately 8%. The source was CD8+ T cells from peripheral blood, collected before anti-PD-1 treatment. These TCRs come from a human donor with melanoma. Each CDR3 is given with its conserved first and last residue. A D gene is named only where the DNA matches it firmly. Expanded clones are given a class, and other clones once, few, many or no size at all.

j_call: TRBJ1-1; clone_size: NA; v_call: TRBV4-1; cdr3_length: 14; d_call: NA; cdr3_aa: CASSQEDGNTEAFF; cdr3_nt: TGCGCCAGCAGCCAAGAAGATGGGAACACTGAAGCTTTCTTT
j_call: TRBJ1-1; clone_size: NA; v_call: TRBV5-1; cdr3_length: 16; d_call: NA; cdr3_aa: CASSLDGEATNTEAFF; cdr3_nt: TGCGCCAGCAGCTTGGACGGAGAGGCAACGAACACTGAAGCTTTCTTT
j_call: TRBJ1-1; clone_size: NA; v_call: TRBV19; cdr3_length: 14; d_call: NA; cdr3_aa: CASSIGSGGTEAFF; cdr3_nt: TGTGCCAGTAGTATAGGTTCCGGAGGAACTGAAGCTTTCTTT
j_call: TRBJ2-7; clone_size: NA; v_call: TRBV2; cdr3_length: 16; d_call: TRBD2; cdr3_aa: CASSEGLADFSYEQYF; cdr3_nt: TGTGCCAGCAGTGAGGGACTAGCAGACTTCTCCTACGAGCAGTACTTC
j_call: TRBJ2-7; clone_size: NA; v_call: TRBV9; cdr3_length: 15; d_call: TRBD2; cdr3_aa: CASSVSGLAAYEQYF; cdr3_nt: TGTGCCAGCAGCGTATCTGGACTAGCGGCTTACGAGCAGTACTTC
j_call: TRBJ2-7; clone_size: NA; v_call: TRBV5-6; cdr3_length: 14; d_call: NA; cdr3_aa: CASSLGGDFYEQYF; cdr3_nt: TGTGCCAGCAGCTTGGGGGGCGATTTCTACGAGCAGTACTTC
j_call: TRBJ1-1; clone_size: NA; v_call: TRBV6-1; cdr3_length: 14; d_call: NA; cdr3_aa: CASSESTGHTEAFF; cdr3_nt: TGTGCCAGCAGTGAATCGACTGGGCACACTGAAGCTTTCTTT
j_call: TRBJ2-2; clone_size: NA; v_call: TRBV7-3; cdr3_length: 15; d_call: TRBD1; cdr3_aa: CASSPTGGITGELFF; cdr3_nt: TGTGCCAGCAGCCCGACAGGGGGCATCACCGGGGAGCTGTTTTTT
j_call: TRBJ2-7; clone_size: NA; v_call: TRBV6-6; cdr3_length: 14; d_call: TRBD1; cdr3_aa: CASSSGQTGYEQYF; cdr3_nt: TGTGCCAGCAGTTCGGGACAGACTGGCTACGAGCAGTACTTC
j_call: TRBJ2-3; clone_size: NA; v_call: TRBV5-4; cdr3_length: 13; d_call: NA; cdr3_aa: CASSNRRRDTQYF; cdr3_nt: TGTGCCAGCAGCAACCGACGGAGAGATACGCAGTATTTT
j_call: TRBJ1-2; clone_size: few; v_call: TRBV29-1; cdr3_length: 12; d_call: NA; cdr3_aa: CSVMAGAWGYTF; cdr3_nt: TGCAGCGTAATGGCAGGAGCCTGGGGCTACACCTTC
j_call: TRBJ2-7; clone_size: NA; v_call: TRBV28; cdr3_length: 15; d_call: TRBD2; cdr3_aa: CASSPGLAGPYEQYF; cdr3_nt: TGTGCCAGCAGTCCAGGACTAGCGGGGCCCTACGAGCAGTACTTC
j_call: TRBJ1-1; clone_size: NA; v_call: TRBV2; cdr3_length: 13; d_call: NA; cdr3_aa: CASSDRVWTEAFF; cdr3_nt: TGTGCCAGCAGTGACAGGGTCTGGACTGAAGCTTTCTTT
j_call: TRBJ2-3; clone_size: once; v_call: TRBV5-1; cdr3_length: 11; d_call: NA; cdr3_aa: CASMGSDTQYF; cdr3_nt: TGCGCCAGCATGGGGTCGGATACGCAGTATTTT
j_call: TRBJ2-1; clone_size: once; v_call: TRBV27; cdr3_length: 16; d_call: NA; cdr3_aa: CASSDGGSSSYNEQFF; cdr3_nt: TGTGCCAGCAGTGATGGGGGCTCCAGCTCCTACAATGAGCAGTTCTTC
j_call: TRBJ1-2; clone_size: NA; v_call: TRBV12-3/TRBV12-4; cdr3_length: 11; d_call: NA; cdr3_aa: CASREGGGYTF; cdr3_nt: TGTGCCAGCAGGGAGGGGGGCGGCTACACCTTC
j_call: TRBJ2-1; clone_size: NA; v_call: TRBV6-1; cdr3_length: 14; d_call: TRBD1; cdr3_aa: CASSEWDSYNEQFF; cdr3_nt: TGTGCCAGCAGTGAATGGGACAGTTACAATGAGCAGTTCTTC
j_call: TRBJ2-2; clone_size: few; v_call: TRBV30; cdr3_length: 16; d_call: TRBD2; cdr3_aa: CAAAGVAGISTGELFF; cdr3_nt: TGTGCCGCCGCTGGCGTAGCGGGGATTTCCACCGGGGAGCTGTTTTTT
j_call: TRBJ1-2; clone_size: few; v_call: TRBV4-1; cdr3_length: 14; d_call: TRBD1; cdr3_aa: CASSPRDRAYGYTF; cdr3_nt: TGCGCCAGCAGCCCCCGGGACAGGGCGTATGGCTACACCTTC
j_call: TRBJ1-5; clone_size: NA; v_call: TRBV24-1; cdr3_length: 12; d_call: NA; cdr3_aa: CATSDLNQPQHF; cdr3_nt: TGTGCCACCAGTGATCTAAATCAGCCCCAGCATTTT
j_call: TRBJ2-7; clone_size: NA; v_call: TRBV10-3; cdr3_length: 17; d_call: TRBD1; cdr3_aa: CAISEPQGASQSYEQYF; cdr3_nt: TGTGCCATCAGTGAGCCACAGGGGGCTTCCCAGTCCTACGAGCAGTACTTC
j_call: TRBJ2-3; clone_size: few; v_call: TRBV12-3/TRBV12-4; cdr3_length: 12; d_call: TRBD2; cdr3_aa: CASTAGADTQYF; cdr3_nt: TGTGCCAGCACCGCGGGGGCAGATACGCAGTATTTT
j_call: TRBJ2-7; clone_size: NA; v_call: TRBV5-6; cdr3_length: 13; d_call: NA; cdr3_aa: CASSLRNSYEQYF; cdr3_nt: TGTGCCAGCAGCTTACGGAACTCCTACGAGCAGTACTTC
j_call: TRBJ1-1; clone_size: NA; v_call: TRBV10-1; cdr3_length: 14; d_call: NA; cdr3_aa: CASSESISNTEAFF; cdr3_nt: TGCGCCAGCAGTGAGTCTATCTCTAACACTGAAGCTTTCTTT
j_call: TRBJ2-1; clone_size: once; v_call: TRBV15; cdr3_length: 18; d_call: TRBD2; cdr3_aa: CATSREIRLAGGYNEQFF; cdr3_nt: TGTGCCACCAGCAGAGAAATCCGTCTAGCGGGGGGGTACAATGAGCAGTTCTTC
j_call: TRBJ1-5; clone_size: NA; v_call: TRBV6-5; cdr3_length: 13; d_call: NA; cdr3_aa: CASSYRSNQPQHF; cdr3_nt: TGTGCCAGCAGTTACAGGAGCAATCAGCCCCAGCATTTT
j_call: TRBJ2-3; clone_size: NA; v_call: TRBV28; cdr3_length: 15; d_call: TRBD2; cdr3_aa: CASSLRAGGTDTQYF; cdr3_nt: TGTGCCAGCAGTTTACGGGCGGGGGGCACAGATACGCAGTATTTT
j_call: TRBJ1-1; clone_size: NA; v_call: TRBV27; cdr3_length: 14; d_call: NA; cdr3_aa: CASSLHGANTEAFF; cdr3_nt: TGTGCCAGCAGTCTACACGGGGCGAACACTGAAGCTTTCTTT
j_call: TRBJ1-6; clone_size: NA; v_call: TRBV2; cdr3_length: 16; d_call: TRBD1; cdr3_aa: CASSEPRDSLNSPLHF; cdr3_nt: TGTGCCAGCAGTGAGCCCCGGGACAGTCTTAATTCACCCCTCCACTTT
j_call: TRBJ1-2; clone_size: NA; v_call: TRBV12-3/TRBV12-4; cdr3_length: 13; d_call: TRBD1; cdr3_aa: CASSLGTGHGYTF; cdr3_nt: TGTGCCAGCAGTTTAGGGACAGGGCATGGCTACACCTTC
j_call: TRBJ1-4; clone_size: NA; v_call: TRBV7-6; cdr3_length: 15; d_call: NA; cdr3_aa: CASSSDGAGNEKLFF; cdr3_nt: TGTGCCAGCAGTTCGGATGGTGCGGGTAATGAAAAACTGTTTTTT
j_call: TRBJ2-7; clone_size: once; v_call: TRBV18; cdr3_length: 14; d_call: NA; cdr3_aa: CASSPRDGPYEQYF; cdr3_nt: TGTGCCAGCTCACCACGGGACGGACCCTACGAGCAGTACTTC
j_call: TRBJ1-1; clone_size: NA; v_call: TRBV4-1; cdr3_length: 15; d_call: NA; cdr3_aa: CASSQFVSGAGEAFF; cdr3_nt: TGCGCCAGCAGCCAATTCGTCTCAGGGGCGGGTGAAGCTTTCTTT
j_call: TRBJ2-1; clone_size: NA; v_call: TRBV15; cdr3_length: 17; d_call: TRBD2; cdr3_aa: CATSREGASGGYNEQFF; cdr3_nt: TGTGCCACCAGCAGAGAAGGAGCGAGCGGGGGTTACAATGAGCAGTTCTTC
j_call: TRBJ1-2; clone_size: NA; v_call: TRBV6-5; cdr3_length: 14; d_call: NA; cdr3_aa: CASSSFPTSYGYTF; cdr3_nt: TGTGCCAGCAGTTCCTTCCCGACATCCTATGGCTACACCTTC
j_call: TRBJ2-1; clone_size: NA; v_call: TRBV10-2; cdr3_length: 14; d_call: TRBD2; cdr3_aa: CASSEGLEYNEQFF; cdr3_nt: TGCGCCAGCAGTGAGGGACTAGAATACAATGAGCAGTTCTTC
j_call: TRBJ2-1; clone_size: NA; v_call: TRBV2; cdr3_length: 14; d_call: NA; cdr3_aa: CASSEGVRRNEQFF; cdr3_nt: TGTGCCAGCAGTGAAGGAGTAAGGCGCAATGAGCAGTTCTTC
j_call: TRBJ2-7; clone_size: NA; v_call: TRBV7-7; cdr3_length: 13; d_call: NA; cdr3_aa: CASSLGFGNEQYF; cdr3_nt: TGTGCTAGCAGCTTAGGGTTTGGGAACGAGCAGTACTTC
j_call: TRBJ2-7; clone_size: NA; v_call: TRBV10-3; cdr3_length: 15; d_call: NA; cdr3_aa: CAISNGTSRSYEQYF; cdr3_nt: TGTGCCATCAGTAATGGGACATCCCGCTCCTACGAGCAGTACTTC
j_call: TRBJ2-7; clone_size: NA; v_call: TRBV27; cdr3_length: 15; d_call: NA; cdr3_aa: CASSFTGSPYYEQYF; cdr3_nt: TGTGCCAGCAGTTTCACAGGGTCGCCCTACTACGAGCAGTACTTC
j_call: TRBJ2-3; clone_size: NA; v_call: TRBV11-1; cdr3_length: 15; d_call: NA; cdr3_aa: CASSYLAESTDTQYF; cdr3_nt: TGTGCCAGCAGCTACTTAGCGGAAAGCACAGATACGCAGTATTTT
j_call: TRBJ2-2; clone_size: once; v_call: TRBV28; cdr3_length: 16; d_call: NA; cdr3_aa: CASSLLGGRDTGELFF; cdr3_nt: TGTGCCAGCAGTTTATTGGGGGGTCGAGACACCGGGGAGCTGTTTTTT
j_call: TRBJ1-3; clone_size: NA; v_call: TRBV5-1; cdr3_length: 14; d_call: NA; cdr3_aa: CASSLENSGNTIYF; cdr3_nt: TGCGCCAGCAGCTTGGAAAACTCTGGAAACACCATATATTTT
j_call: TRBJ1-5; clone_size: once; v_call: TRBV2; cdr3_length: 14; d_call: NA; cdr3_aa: CASSLGASNQPQHF; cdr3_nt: TGTGCCAGCAGCCTGGGGGCTAGCAATCAGCCCCAGCATTTT
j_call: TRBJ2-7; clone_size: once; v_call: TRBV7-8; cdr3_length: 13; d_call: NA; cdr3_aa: CASSSGPSYEQYF; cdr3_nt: TGTGCCAGCAGCTCCGGGCCCTCCTACGAGCAGTACTTC
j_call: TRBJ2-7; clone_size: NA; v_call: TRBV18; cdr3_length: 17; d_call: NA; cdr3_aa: CASSPPNTLDRNYEQYF; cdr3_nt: TGTGCCAGCTCACCCCCTAACACCTTGGACAGAAACTACGAGCAGTACTTC
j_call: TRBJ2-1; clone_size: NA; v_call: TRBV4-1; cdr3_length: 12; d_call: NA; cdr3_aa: CASSQETHEQFF; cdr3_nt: TGCGCCAGCAGCCAAGAGACCCATGAGCAGTTCTTC
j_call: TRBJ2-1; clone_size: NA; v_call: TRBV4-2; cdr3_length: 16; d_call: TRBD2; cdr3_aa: CASSHGTSGEYNEQFF; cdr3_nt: TGTGCCAGCAGCCATGGGACTAGCGGGGAATACAATGAGCAGTTCTTC
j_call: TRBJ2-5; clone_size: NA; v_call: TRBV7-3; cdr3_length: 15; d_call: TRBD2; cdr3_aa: CASSVGTSGEETQYF; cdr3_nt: TGTGCCAGCAGCGTCGGGACTAGCGGAGAAGAGACCCAGTACTTC
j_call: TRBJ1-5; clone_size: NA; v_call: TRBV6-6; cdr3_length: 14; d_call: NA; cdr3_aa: CASSSKDTNQPQHF; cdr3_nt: TGTGCCAGCAGTTCGAAGGACACCAATCAGCCCCAGCATTTT
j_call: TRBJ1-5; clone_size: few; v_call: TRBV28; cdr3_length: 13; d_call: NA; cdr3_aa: CASSFLADQPQHF; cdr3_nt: NA
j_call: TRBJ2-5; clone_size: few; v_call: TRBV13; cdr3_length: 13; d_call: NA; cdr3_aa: CASSNRVGETQYF; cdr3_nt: TGTGCCAGCAGCAACAGGGTTGGAGAGACCCAGTACTTC
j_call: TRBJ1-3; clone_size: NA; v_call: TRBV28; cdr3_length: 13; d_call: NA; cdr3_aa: CASTPYSGNTIYF; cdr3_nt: TGTGCCAGCACCCCTTACTCGGGAAACACCATATATTTT
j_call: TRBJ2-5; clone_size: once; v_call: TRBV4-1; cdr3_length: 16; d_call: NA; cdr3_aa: CASSHLGIAVEETQYF; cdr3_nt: TGCGCCAGCAGCCATCTCGGTATAGCGGTTGAGGAGACCCAGTACTTC
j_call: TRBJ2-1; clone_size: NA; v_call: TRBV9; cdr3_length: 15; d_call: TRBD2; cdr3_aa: CASSVGGLDNNEQFF; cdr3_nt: TGTGCCAGCAGCGTAGGGGGACTAGACAACAATGAGCAGTTCTTC